Listed below are T cell receptor beta chains from one sample, sequenced in a study of blood T cell repertoires in COVID-19. Repertoires were generated with immunoSEQ multiplex PCR, while TCRdb's copy carries only in-frame clones and drops some. The sample includes 180,000 or so clones, about 89% of them seen just once. Sample: peripheral blood. These TCRs come from a man aged 40-55 years with active or convalescent COVID-19. Each CDR3 is given with its conserved first and last residue. Each record gives: J gene, D gene, clone size, V gene, CDR3 protein, CDR3 DNA. A D gene is named only where the DNA matches it firmly. Not all rows give a size; the values are once, few, many and, for expanded clones, a class.

TRBJ1-3,TRBD1,-,TRBV6-5,CASSYSGTGGNTIYF,TGTGCCAGCAGTTACTCCGGGACAGGAGGAAACACCATATATTTT
TRBJ2-2,-,-,TRBV18,CASSPVAGTNTGELFF,TGTGCCAGCTCACCAGTGGCAGGGACGAACACCGGGGAGCTGTTTTTT
TRBJ2-2,-,-,TRBV6-1,CASSEPRGRNSGELFF,TGTGCCAGCAGTGAACCGCGGGGACGAAATTCCGGGGAGCTGTTTTTT
TRBJ1-6,TRBD1,-,TRBV5-8,CASSFRQGAGDSPLHF,TGTGCCAGCAGCTTTCGACAGGGGGCCGGTGATTCACCCCTCCACTTT
TRBJ1-2,-,-,TRBV25-1,CASSGPGQTYGYTF,TGTGCCAGCAGTGGCCCTGGACAGACCTATGGCTACACCTTC
TRBJ2-1,TRBD1,-,TRBV19,CASSTDRGPYNEQFF,TGTGCCAGTAGTACGGACAGGGGGCCCTACAATGAGCAGTTCTTC
TRBJ2-7,-,-,TRBV4-1,CASSLEGGIYYEQYF,TGCGCCAGCAGCCTCGAGGGGGGGATCTACTACGAGCAGTACTTC
TRBJ1-2,-,-,TRBV6-5,CASSLTSGARGGYTF,TGTGCCAGCAGTCTTACATCAGGGGCCCGGGGTGGCTACACCTTC
TRBJ2-2,TRBD2,-,TRBV6-5,CASSGGANTGELFF,TGTGCCAGCAGCGGGGGGGCGAACACCGGGGAGCTGTTTTTT
TRBJ1-3,-,-,TRBV7-9,CASSLGATSLGNTIYF,TGTGCCAGCAGCTTAGGGGCCACTTCTCTGGGAAACACCATATATTTT
TRBJ1-4,TRBD1,-,TRBV27,CASSTERTGKYEKLFF,TGTGCCAGCAGCACAGAAAGGACAGGGAAATACGAAAAACTGTTTTTT
TRBJ1-1,-,few,TRBV19,CASSIRVNTEAFF,TGTGCCAGTAGTATACGGGTGAACACTGAAGCTTTCTTT
TRBJ2-7,TRBD2,-,TRBV6-4,CASSVLAGDYEQYF,TGTGCCAGCAGTGTGCTAGCGGGGGACTACGAGCAGTACTTC
TRBJ1-1,-,-,TRBV11-2,CASSPRSFVDNTEAFF,TGTGCCAGCAGCCCCCGGTCTTTCGTCGATAACACTGAAGCTTTCTTT
TRBJ2-5,TRBD1,once,TRBV7-9,CASSVGQAVETQYF,TGTGCCAGCAGCGTGGGACAGGCGGTCGAGACCCAGTACTTC
TRBJ1-1,TRBD1,-,TRBV25-1,CASSPLTGGMLTNTEAFF,TGTGCCAGCAGTCCACTGACAGGGGGCATGTTGACGAACACTGAAGCTTTCTTT
TRBJ1-2,-,-,TRBV19,CASSIPRDSGYTF,TGTGCCAGTAGTATCCCCAGGGACTCTGGCTACACCTTC